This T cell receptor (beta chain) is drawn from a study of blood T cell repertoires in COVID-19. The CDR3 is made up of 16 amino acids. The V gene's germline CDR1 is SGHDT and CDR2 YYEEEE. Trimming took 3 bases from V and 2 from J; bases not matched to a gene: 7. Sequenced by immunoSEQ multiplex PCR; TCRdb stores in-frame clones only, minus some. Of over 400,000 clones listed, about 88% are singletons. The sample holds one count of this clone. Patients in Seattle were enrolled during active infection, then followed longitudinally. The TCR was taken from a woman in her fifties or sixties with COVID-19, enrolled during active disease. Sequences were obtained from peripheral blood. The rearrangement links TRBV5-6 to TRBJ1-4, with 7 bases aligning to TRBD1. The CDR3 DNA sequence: TGTGCCAGCAGCTCCCGGGAGGGACAGACTAATGAAAAACTGTTTTTT. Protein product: CASSSREGQTNEKLFF.